These 14 T cell receptor beta chains originate from one sample sequenced in a study of blood T cell repertoires in COVID-19 (dated by TCRdb to about 2020). The library was made by the immunoSEQ multiplex PCR assay. Sourced from immuneACCESS, this table was stored by TCRdb with only in-frame sequences that have V and J called. A share of the clones is absent; for the studies checked, an unresolved V gene accounts for under half, and the remainder has no known explanation. Across this sample there are more than 200,000 clones, with 70% to 90% seen only once. The ten most abundant clones make up 1.5% to 2% of the sample. Input material: PBMCs or T cells enriched from blood (not recorded which). These receptors were obtained from a woman aged 45-65 years who had recovered from COVID-19.

This chain connects TRBV10-1 to TRBJ1-5; D possibly corresponds to TRBD1 (5 bases). This CDR3 contains 15 residues. Trimming cost V 8 bases and J 3 bases, with 17 bases left between them. Germline V CDR1 and CDR2: WNHNN, SYGVQD (reference sequence). The CDR3 DNA is TGCGCCAGCGTGGGACCCGGGGAGGTCAATCAGCCCCAGCATTTT. This gives the protein CASVGPGEVNQPQHF.

V and J are TRBV6-5 and TRBJ2-3; a possible D gene is TRBD2 (5 bases). With 4 bases removed from V and 5 bases from J, the gap between germline ends came to 10 bases. The CDR3 length is 13 residues. Germline V gives CDR1 MNHEY, CDR2 SVGAGI. CDR3 DNA: TGTGCCAGCAGTTCTAGCCCCCGAGATACGCAGTATTTT. This gives the protein CASSSSPRDTQYF.

The J gene is TRBJ2-1, the V gene TRBV27; tentative D call: TRBD1 (5 bases). The CDR3 extends over 14 amino acids. The V end lost 4 bases, the J end lost 4 bases, and 11 bases lay between the germline ends. The V gene's germline CDR1 is MNHEY and CDR2 SMNVEV (reference sequence). The CDR3 nucleotides read TGTGCCAGCAGTTCTCAGGGTAGTTACAATGAGCAGTTCTTC. This codes for CASSSQGSYNEQFF.

As concerns this clone: Other DNA sequences from this sample encode an identical CDR3 as well. The rearrangement links TRBV29-1 to TRBJ1-1; D is undetermined. Germline V lookup: CDR1 SQVTM, CDR2 ANQGSEA. Trimming cost V 3 bases and J 5 bases, with 10 bases left between them. CDR3 length equals 12 residues. In nucleotides, the CDR3 is TGCAGCGTTGAGCGGGGAGGGACTGAAGCTTTCTTT. This codes for CSVERGGTEAFF.

J is TRBJ2-1 and V is TRBV3-1 (or the pseudogene TRBV3-2); 15 bases fit TRBD2. CDR3 size: 18 residues. V was clipped by 4 bases and J by 4 bases; unmatched bases: 8. From germline, CDR1 is LGHDT and CDR2 YNNKEL (reference sequence). The CDR3 bases are TGTGCCAGCAGCCCCGCCGGACTAGCGGGAGGGCCTTACAATGAGCAGTTCTTC. Translating it yields CASSPAGLAGGPYNEQFF.

The chain is built from TRBV3-1 (or the pseudogene TRBV3-2) and TRBJ2-7; D is possibly TRBD2 (6 bases). The V and J ends lost 4 bases and 2 bases respectively, with 9 bases between them. The CDR3 is 13 amino acids. Germline loops: CDR1 LGHDT, CDR2 YNNKEL (reference sequence). This CDR3 is CASSLGEAYEQYF. DNA for the CDR3: TGTGCCAGCAGCCTTGGGGAGGCCTACGAGCAGTACTTC.

The rearrangement links TRBV5-5 to TRBJ2-7, with TRBD1 identical over 8 bases. With 4 bases clipped from V and 3 bases from J, the junction kept 6 bases outside the gene matches. This CDR3 is 14 amino acids long. Germline CDR1 and CDR2: SGHKS and YYEKEE (reference sequence). The CDR3 nucleotides read TGTGCCAGCAGCGACACGACAGGGGACTACGAGCAGTACTTC. Translating it yields CASSDTTGDYEQYF.

This clone showed up just a few times. The chain has TRBV11-2 and TRBJ2-1; 14 nucleotides line up with TRBD2. This CDR3 region has 18 residues. J lost 3 bases, V lost 5 bases, and 9 bases had no gene match. From germline, CDR1 is SGHAT and CDR2 FQNNGV. The CDR3 is CASSRGTSGSLRYNEQFF. In DNA, the CDR3 is TGTGCCAGCAGCCGAGGGACTAGCGGGAGCTTGCGCTACAATGAGCAGTTCTTC.

The chain carries TRBV5-4 and TRBJ2-3, with 11 nucleotides matching TRBD2. Trimming cost V 5 bases and J 1 base; bases outside gene matches: 6. This CDR3 spans 16 amino acids. CDR1 and CDR2 (germline): SGHNT, YYREEE (reference sequence). The CDR3 DNA reads as TGTGCCAGCAGACCCTTAGCGGGAGGGGGCACAGATACGCAGTATTTT. Protein: CASRPLAGGGTDTQYF.

The J gene is TRBJ1-1, the V gene TRBV19, with 9 positions matching TRBD1. The V segment lost 7 bases and the J segment 1 base; nucleotides outside the gene matches: 4. CDR1 is LNHDA and CDR2 is SQIVND in the germline V gene (reference sequence). The CDR3 contains 14 residues. CDR3 protein: CASTRDRANTEAFF. The CDR3 nucleotides read TGTGCCAGTACTAGGGACAGGGCGAACACTGAAGCTTTCTTT.

The genes are TRBV10-2 and TRBJ2-5; TRBD2 matches at 15 bases. Per germline, CDR1 WSHSY and CDR2 SAAADI. This CDR3 is built from 17 residues. V dropped 7 bases and J dropped 2; count of bases not matched to a gene: 8. The CDR3 bases are TGCGCCAGCAAGAGGACTAGCGGGAGGGGAGGACAAGAGACCCAGTACTTC. Translated, it gives CASKRTSGRGGQETQYF.

This sequence joins TRBV6-5 and TRBJ2-7; D might be TRBD1 (7 bases). Germline V gene data show CDR1 as MNHEY and CDR2 as SVGAGI. Deletions cut 6 bases from V and 4 bases from J, with 16 bases between. The CDR3 extends over 14 amino acids. CDR3 DNA sequence: TGTGCCAGCAGCCGACAGGGCGCGGGATACGAGCAGTACTTC. Amino acid sequence: CASSRQGAGYEQYF.

DNA of the CDR3: TGTGCCAGCAGCCAAGATCGTCCTAGCGGGAGAATACTCGCCGGGGAGCTGTTTTTT. This codes for CASSQDRPSGRILAGELFF. The chain is built from TRBV3-1 (or the pseudogene TRBV3-2) and TRBJ2-2; 10 nucleotides line up with TRBD2. Per the germline V gene, CDR1 is LGHDT and CDR2 is YNNKEL (reference sequence). Unmatched junction bases numbered 13, after V lost 0 bases and J lost 6 bases. The CDR3 has 19 amino acids.

This clone has a handful of counts. The V and J genes are TRBV9 and TRBJ1-2; D is unresolved. CDR1 and CDR2 from the germline V gene are SGDLS and YYNGEE. V lost 1 base and J 0 bases, leaving 10 bases between the germline ends. CDR3 length: 15 residues. CDR3 protein: CASSVFLGTNYGYTF. DNA for the CDR3: TGTGCCAGCAGCGTATTTCTCGGGACTAACTATGGCTACACCTTC.